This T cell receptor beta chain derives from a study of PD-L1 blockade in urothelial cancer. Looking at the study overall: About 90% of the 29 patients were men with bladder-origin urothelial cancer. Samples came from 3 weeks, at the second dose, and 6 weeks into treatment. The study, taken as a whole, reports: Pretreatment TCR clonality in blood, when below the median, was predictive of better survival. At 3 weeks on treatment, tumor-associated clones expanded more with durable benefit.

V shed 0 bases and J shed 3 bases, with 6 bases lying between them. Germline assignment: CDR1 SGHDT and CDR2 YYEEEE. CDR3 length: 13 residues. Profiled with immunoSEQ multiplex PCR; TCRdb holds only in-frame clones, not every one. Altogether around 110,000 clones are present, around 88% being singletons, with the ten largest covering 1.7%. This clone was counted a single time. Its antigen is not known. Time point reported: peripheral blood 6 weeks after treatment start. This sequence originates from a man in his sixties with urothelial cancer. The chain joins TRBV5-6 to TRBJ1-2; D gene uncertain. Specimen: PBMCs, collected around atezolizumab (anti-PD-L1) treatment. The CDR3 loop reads CASSLAGDYGYTF. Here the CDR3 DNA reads TGTGCCAGCAGCTTGGCCGGGGACTATGGCTACACCTTC. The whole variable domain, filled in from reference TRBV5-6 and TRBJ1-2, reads DAGVTQSPTHLIKTRGQQVTLRCSPKSGHDTVSWYQQALGQGPQFIFQYYEEEERQRGNFPDRFSGHQFPNYSSELNVNALLLGDSALYLCASSLAGDYGYTFGSGTRLTVV.